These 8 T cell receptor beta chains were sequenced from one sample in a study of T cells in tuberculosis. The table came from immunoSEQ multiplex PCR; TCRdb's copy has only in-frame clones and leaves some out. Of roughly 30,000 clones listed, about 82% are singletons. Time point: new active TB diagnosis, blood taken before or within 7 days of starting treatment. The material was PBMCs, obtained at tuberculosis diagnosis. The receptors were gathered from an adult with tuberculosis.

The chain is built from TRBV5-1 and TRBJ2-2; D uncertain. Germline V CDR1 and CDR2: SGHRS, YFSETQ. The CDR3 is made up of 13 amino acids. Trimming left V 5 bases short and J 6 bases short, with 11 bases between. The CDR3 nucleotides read TGCGCCAGCAGTCAGGCATCCGCCGGGGAGCTGTTTTTT. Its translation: CASSQASAGELFF.

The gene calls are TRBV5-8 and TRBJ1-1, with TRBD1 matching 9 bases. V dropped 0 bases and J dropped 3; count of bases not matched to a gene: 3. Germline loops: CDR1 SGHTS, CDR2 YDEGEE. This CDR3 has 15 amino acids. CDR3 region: CASSLVDRGYTEAFF. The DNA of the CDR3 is TGTGCCAGCAGCTTGGTGGACAGGGGTTACACTGAAGCTTTCTTT.

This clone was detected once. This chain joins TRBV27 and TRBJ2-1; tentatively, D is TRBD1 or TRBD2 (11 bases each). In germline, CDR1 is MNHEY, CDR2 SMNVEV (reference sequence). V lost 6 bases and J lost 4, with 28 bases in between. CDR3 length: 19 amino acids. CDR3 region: CASRPRGQGGLAAYNEQFF. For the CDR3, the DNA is TGTGCCAGCAGACCACGGGGACAGGGGGGACTAGCGGCTTACAATGAGCAGTTCTTC.

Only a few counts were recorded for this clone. CDR3 sequence: CASSQGSNQPQHF. The CDR3 nucleotides read TGCGCCAGCAGCCAAGGTTCGAATCAGCCCCAGCATTTT. The chain recombines TRBV4-1 with TRBJ1-5; no reliable D call. This CDR3 spans 13 amino acids. Per germline, CDR1 MGHRA and CDR2 YSYEKL. V shed 1 base and J shed 4 bases, with 5 bases lying between them.

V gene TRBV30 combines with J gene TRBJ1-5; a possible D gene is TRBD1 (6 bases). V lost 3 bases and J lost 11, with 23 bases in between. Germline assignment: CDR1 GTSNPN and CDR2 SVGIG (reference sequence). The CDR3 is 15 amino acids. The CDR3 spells CAWSVQGGVGLAQHF. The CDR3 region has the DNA TGTGCCTGGAGCGTACAAGGGGGGGTGGGTTTGGCCCAGCATTTT.

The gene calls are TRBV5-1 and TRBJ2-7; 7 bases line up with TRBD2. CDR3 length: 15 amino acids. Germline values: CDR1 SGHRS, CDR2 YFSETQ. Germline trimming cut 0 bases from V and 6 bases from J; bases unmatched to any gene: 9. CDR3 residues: CASSLGGGEMPEQYF. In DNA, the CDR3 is TGCGCCAGCAGCTTGGGCGGGGGAGAAATGCCCGAGCAGTACTTC. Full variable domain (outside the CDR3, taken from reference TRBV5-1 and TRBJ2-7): KAGVTQTPRYLIKTRGQQVTLSCSPISGHRSVSWYQQTPGQGLQFLFEYFSETQRNKGNFPGRFSGRQFSNSRSEMNVSTLELGDSALYLCASSLGGGEMPEQYFGPGTRLTVT.

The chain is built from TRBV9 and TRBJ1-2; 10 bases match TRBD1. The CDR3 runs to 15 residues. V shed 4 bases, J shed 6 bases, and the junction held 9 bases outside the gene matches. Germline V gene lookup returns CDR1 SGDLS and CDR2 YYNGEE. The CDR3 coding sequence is TGTGCCAGCAGCCCCAAAGACAGGGGGCTAGATGGCTACACCTTC. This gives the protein CASSPKDRGLDGYTF.

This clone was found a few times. The CDR3 sequence: CASSESVASEQFF. CDR3 bases: TGCGCCAGCAGTGAGTCGGTAGCCAGTGAGCAGTTCTTC. The V call is TRBV10-2, the J call TRBJ2-1; no definite D call. V was trimmed by 0 bases and J by 9 bases, leaving 9 bases between them. CDR3 length equals 13 residues. Per the germline V gene, CDR1 is WSHSY and CDR2 is SAAADI.